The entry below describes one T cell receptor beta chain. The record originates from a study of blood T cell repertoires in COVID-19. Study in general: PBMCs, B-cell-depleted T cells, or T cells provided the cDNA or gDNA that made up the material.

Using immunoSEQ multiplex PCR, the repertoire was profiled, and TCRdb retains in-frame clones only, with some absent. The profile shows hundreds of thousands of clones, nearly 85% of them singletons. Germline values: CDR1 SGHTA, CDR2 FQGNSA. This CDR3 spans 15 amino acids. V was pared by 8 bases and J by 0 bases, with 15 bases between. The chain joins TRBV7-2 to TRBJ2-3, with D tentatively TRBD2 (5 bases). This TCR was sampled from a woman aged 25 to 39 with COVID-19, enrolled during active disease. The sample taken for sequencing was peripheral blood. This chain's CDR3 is CASGLRGRSTDTQYF. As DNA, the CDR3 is TGTGCCAGCGGCCTTCGCGGGCGGAGCACAGATACGCAGTATTTT. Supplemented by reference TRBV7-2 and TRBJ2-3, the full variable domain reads GAGVSQSPSNKVTEKGKDVELRCDPISGHTALYWYRQSLGQGLEFLIYFQGNSAPDKSGLPSDRFSAERTGGSVSTLTIQRTQQEDSAVYLCASGLRGRSTDTQYFGPGTRLTVL.